The subject of this entry is one T cell receptor beta chain. Libraries were prepared by immunoSEQ multiplex PCR; TCRdb keeps only in-frame clonotypes and omits some of them. This sample carries tens of thousands of clones, about 94% of them seen once, and the ten largest clones take approximately 2.9%. The CDR3 runs 13 residues. Trimming removed 5 bases at V and 2 bases at J, with 8 bases between. CDR1 is LNHDA, CDR2 SQIVND, per germline (reference sequence). This sample is part of a study of blood T cell repertoires in COVID-19. This clonotype was obtained from a man aged 65-85 years with active COVID-19. The specimen was peripheral blood. J is TRBJ2-3 and V is TRBV19; D uncertain. The CDR3 nucleotides read TGTGCCAGTAGTCCGACATACACAGATACGCAGTATTTT. This encodes CASSPTYTDTQYF.